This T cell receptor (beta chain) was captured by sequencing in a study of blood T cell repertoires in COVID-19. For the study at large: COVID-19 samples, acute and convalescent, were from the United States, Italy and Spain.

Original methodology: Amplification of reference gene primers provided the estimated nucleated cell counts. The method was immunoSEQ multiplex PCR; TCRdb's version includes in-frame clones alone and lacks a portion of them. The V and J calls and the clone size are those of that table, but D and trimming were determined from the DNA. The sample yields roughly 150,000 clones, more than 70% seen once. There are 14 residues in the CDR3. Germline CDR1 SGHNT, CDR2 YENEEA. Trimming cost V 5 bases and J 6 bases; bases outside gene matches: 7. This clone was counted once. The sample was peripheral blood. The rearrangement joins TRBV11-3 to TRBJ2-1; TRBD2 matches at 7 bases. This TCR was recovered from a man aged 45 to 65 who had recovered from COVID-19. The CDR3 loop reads CASSPGRGSNEQFF. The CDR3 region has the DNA TGTGCCAGCAGCCCTGGGCGGGGGAGCAATGAGCAGTTCTTC.